The 21 T cell receptor beta chains in this list originate from one sample, sequenced in a study of tumour-infiltrating T cells in Burkitt lymphoma. The assay was immunoSEQ multiplex PCR, and TCRdb's table has in-frame clones only and misses some. The table shows 43,000 or so clones, with around 31% occurring only once. Sequencing was done on a sample of tumor tissue. These receptors all come from a human donor with Burkitt lymphoma.

The V and J genes are TRBV7-6 and TRBJ2-5; TRBD1 or TRBD2 may be the D gene (5 bases each). Trimming left V 4 bases short and J 2 bases short, with 17 bases between. The CDR3 is made up of 16 amino acids. Germline CDR1 and CDR2: SGHVS and FNYEAQ. CDR3 sequence reads: CASSSPGGGRQETQYF. In nucleotides, the CDR3 is TGTGCCAGCAGCTCCCCCGGTGGGGGAAGGCAAGAGACCCAGTACTTC.

The J gene is TRBJ1-4, the V gene TRBV10-3; 11 bases are a match to TRBD1. The ends lost 0 bases at V and 10 bases at J; junction bases unmatched: 4. The CDR3 consists of 15 residues. Germline assignment: CDR1 ENHRY and CDR2 SYGVKD. The CDR3 DNA follows: TGTGCCATCAGTGAGTCAACGGGGACAGGGGGAAAACTGTTTTTT. As protein: CAISESTGTGGKLFF.

This clone showed up just once. The chain uses TRBV15 and TRBJ2-3; D unclear. The germline V and J ends were trimmed by 0 bases and 4 bases, with 8 bases remaining between them. CDR1 is LNHNV, CDR2 YYDKDF, per germline (reference sequence). The CDR3 totals 14 residues. In DNA form, the CDR3 reads TGTGCCACCAGCAGAGATCGGATTCCAGATACGCAGTATTTT. This sequence encodes CATSRDRIPDTQYF.

This clone was counted only a few times. This chain uses TRBV6-5 with TRBJ1-2; TRBD1 aligns across 12 bases. The trim removed 2 bases at V and 8 bases at J, leaving 9 bases unmatched. This CDR3 is 16 amino acids long. Germline loops: CDR1 MNHEY, CDR2 SVGAGI. The CDR3 protein is CASSYTRDRGLGGYTF. The CDR3 nucleotides are TGTGCCAGCAGTTACACGAGGGACAGGGGGCTTGGAGGCTACACCTTC.

This clone was found a few times. V gene TRBV5-1 combines with J gene TRBJ1-2; 8 nucleotides line up with TRBD1. V lost 3 bases and J lost 0; bases outside the gene matches: 7. This CDR3 comprises 16 residues. Per the germline V gene, CDR1 is SGHRS and CDR2 is YFSETQ. The CDR3 DNA is TGCGCCAGCAGCTCCGGGGGGACAGGCGCTAACTATGGCTACACCTTC. Translated, it gives CASSSGGTGANYGYTF.

V gene TRBV7-2 combines with J gene TRBJ1-1; D is unclear. Per germline, CDR1 SGHTA and CDR2 FQGNSA. V dropped 5 bases and J dropped 0 bases, with 7 bases sitting between them. The CDR3 has 13 amino acids. CDR3 in amino acids: CASSGRLNTEAFF. For the CDR3, the DNA is TGTGCCAGCAGCGGTAGATTGAACACTGAAGCTTTCTTT. Full variable domain (missing parts from reference TRBV7-2 and TRBJ1-1): GAGVSQSPSNKVTEKGKDVELRCDPISGHTALYWYRQSLGQGLEFLIYFQGNSAPDKSGLPSDRFSAERTGGSVSTLTIQRTQQEDSAVYLCASSGRLNTEAFFGQGTRLTVV.

The chain combines TRBV18 with TRBJ1-6; D gene ambiguous. V lost 3 bases and J 11 bases, leaving 20 bases between the germline ends. CDR1 and CDR2 (germline): KGHSH, LQKENI. The CDR3 has 16 amino acids. The CDR3: CASSPPRIGSDPPLHF. For the CDR3, the DNA is TGTGCCAGCTCACCTCCACGGATCGGGTCTGACCCACCCCTCCACTTT.

This clone has only a few counts. The J gene is TRBJ1-2, the V gene TRBV19; D gene unclear. Germline lookup yields CDR1 LNHDA and CDR2 SQIVND (reference sequence). V shed 7 bases and J shed 11 bases, with 20 bases lying between them. This CDR3 region has 13 residues. CDR3 sequence reads: CASTTSQPGRYTF. CDR3 nucleotides: TGTGCCAGTACCACTTCGCAGCCTGGTCGTTACACCTTC.

The V and J genes are TRBV11-2 and TRBJ1-3; no definite D call. The CDR3 runs 12 residues. CDR1 and CDR2 (germline): SGHAT, FQNNGV. Trimming took 6 bases from V and 4 from J, leaving 7 bases between them. The CDR3 here is CASRGSGNTIYF. The CDR3 DNA reads as TGTGCCAGCAGGGGTTCCGGAAACACCATATATTTT. Together with reference TRBV11-2 and TRBJ1-3, the CDR3 gives the full variable domain: EAGVAQSPRYKIIEKRQSVAFWCNPISGHATLYWYQQILGQGPKLLIQFQNNGVVDDSQLPKDRFSAERLKGVDSTLKIQPAKLEDSAVYLCASRGSGNTIYFGEGSWLTVV.

The V call is TRBV9, the J call TRBJ1-2, with TRBD1 as a possible D gene (6 bases). The CDR3 runs to 13 residues. From germline, CDR1 is SGDLS and CDR2 YYNGEE. V was pared by 4 bases and J by 8 bases, with 15 bases between. The chain's CDR3 is CASSLRQDGGYTF. DNA of the CDR3: TGTGCCAGCAGCCTTAGACAGGACGGGGGCTACACCTTC.

This clone came up once. The chain uses TRBV20-1 and TRBJ1-2; D remains ambiguous. The germline CDR1 and CDR2 sequences are DFQATT and SNEGSKA (reference sequence). This CDR3 has 11 amino acids. The ends were cut back, 7 bases at V and 8 bases at J, with 14 bases in the middle. This CDR3 is CSVSLVGGYTF. The CDR3, as DNA: TGCAGTGTTTCCCTAGTGGGGGGCTACACCTTC.

The chain links TRBV2 to TRBJ1-3; D ambiguous. Germline lookup yields CDR1 SNHLY and CDR2 FYNNEI. This CDR3 has 14 residues. V dropped 7 bases and J dropped 0 bases, with 10 bases sitting between them. CDR3 in DNA: TGTGCCAGCACTGGGAGTCGCTCTGGAAACACCATATATTTT. Its protein is CASTGSRSGNTIYF.

V is TRBV7-6 and J is TRBJ2-1; D might be TRBD1 or TRBD2, each matching 5 bases. This CDR3 has 18 amino acids. Germline-derived CDR1 and CDR2 are SGHVS and FNYEAQ. Trimming took 4 bases from V and 0 from J, leaving 19 bases between them. The CDR3 reads CASSSVIRGGSSYNEQFF. CDR3 nucleotides: TGTGCCAGCAGCTCCGTCATTCGTGGGGGTAGCTCCTACAATGAGCAGTTCTTC.

The J gene is TRBJ2-1, the V gene TRBV4-1; D assignment may be TRBD1 or TRBD2 (6 bases each). The CDR3 contains 14 residues. The germline V gene has CDR1 MGHRA and CDR2 YSYEKL. V lost 5 bases to trimming and J lost 6 bases, with 14 bases between them. CDR3 in amino acids: CASSGGPLGNEQFF. DNA of the CDR3: TGCGCCAGCAGCGGGGGGCCCCTCGGCAATGAGCAGTTCTTC.

The chain joins TRBV5-6 to TRBJ2-1; weak D call: TRBD1 (6 bases). The CDR3 spans 13 residues. Germline values: CDR1 SGHDT, CDR2 YYEEEE. Trimming took off 7 bases at V and 4 bases at J, with 12 bases between the two ends. The CDR3 DNA is TGTGCCAGCCAGGACAGCGCGTACAATGAGCAGTTCTTC. Residues: CASQDSAYNEQFF.

This sequence joins TRBV5-1 and TRBJ2-1; possible D gene TRBD2, 6 bases. The CDR3 is 14 amino acids. V lost 3 bases and J 2 bases, leaving 9 bases between the germline ends. CDR1 is SGHRS, CDR2 YFSETQ, per germline. DNA for the CDR3: TGCGCCAGCAGCTCACTAGCCCCCTACAATGAGCAGTTCTTC. Encoded protein: CASSSLAPYNEQFF. The whole variable domain, filled in from reference TRBV5-1 and TRBJ2-1, reads KAGVTQTPRYLIKTRGQQVTLSCSPISGHRSVSWYQQTPGQGLQFLFEYFSETQRNKGNFPGRFSGRQFSNSRSEMNVSTLELGDSALYLCASSSLAPYNEQFFGPGTRLTVL.

The rearrangement uses TRBV5-1 and TRBJ2-2; 8 bases align to TRBD2. The junction had 3 bases not matched to a gene; V was cut back by 0 bases and J by 2 bases. From germline, CDR1 is SGHRS and CDR2 YFSETQ. The CDR3 spans 16 residues. This chain's CDR3 is CASSLGVAGNTGELFF. The CDR3 nucleotides read TGCGCCAGCAGCTTGGGTGTAGCGGGAAACACCGGGGAGCTGTTTTTT.

This clone was found a few times. CDR3 DNA: TGTGCCAGCAGCTTAAACGGAGATGGCTACACCTTC. As protein: CASSLNGDGYTF. The J gene is TRBJ1-2, the V gene TRBV7-2; D not certain. Germline CDR1 and CDR2: SGHTA and FQGNSA. The CDR3 consists of 12 residues. V lost 2 bases and J 6 bases, leaving 7 bases between the germline ends.

The J gene is TRBJ1-1, the V gene TRBV5-1; a possible D gene is TRBD1 (5 bases). V was cut by 1 base and J by 4 bases, with 8 bases left in between. The CDR3 length is 13 residues. The germline V gene encodes CDR1 SGHRS and CDR2 YFSETQ. CDR3 amino acids: CASSLRGGTEAFF. The CDR3 coding sequence is TGCGCCAGCAGCTTGCGCGGGGGCACTGAAGCTTTCTTT.

The chain uses TRBV5-1 and TRBJ1-1; D remains unclear. The CDR3 loop spans 15 amino acids. The germline V gene encodes CDR1 SGHRS and CDR2 YFSETQ. Trimming pared 4 bases from V and 6 bases from J, leaving 19 bases between. Here the CDR3 reads CASSPGVGSIPEAFF. The CDR3 bases are TGCGCCAGCAGCCCGGGAGTAGGCAGTATCCCTGAAGCTTTCTTT.

The chain is built from TRBV10-3 and TRBJ2-1, with TRBD2 matching 10 bases. The CDR3 runs 16 residues. V was clipped by 3 bases and J by 6 bases; unmatched bases: 8. The V gene's germline CDR1 is ENHRY and CDR2 SYGVKD. In nucleotides, the CDR3 is TGTGCCATCAGTGACCTCCTAGCGGGGGCTCTCAATGAGCAGTTCTTC. Translated, it gives CAISDLLAGALNEQFF.